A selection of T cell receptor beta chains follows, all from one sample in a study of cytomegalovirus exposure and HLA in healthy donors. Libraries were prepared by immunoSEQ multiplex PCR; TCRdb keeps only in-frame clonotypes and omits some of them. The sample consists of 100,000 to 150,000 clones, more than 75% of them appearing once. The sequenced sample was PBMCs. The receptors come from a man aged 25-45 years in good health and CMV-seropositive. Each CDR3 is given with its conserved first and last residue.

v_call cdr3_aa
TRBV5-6 CASSPKSSSYNEQFF
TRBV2 CASSDVGGPNNEQFF
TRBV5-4 CASSLGQDGYTF
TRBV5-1 CASSTGQISGNTIYF
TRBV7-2 CASSLVPQETQYF
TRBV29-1 CSGSGTSGRPYNEQFF
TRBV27 CASSRGTGGQPQHF
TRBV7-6 CASSHPRKGAGGNTIYF
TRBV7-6 CASSQFRGQETQYF
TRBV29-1 CSARQSGTDTQYF
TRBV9 CASSVAGEPQHF
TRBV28 CASTQRRDSQVADTQYF
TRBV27 CASSPRGGGGQPQHF
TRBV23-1 CASSHSEGGFNGYTF
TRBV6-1 CASVSGSSYNEQFF
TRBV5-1 CASSLADSYDEQYF
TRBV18 CASSPAEGYNEQFF
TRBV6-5 CASRRPGLDPYEQYF
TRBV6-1 CASSDGGGRQPQHF
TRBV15 CATSLTGEGEQYF
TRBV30 CAWSPDQGEQFF
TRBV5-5 CASRREKANIQYF
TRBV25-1 CASKGTGAYEQYF
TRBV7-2 CASSSIVGGGTDTQYF
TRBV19 CASSPGTGTTEAFF
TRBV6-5 CASRPLRDTGELFF
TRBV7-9 CASKEVGNEQFF
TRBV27 CASSFVGSYNEQFF
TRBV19 CASNDMSTDTQYF
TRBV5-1 CASSPRGGGETQYF
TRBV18 CASSPGQGYTGELFF
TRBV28 CASSPQGDNYGYTF
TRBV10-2 CASSVLAGSYEQYF
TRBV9 CASSDLTSSGHSNEQFF
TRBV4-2 CASSQGGVEHF
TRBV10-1 CASSAITSGRPGGTDTQYF
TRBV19 CASSIDRLAGGQQFF
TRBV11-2 CASSSSPGGGQFF
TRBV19 CASSADRGASYEQYF
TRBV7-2 CASSLAGTGDSNQPQHF